This note documents a single T cell receptor beta chain sequence. The data stem from a study of cytomegalovirus exposure and HLA in healthy donors. Primers for the PCR totalled 60 Vbeta and 13 Jbeta. Generated by immunoSEQ multiplex PCR, the TCRdb table keeps only in-frame clones and is missing some. Of approximately 200,000 clones detected, 65% to 90% appear once; the ten largest clones hold approximately 2.1%. The TCR sequence derives from a woman between 50 and 59 years old in good health and CMV-seronegative. The sequencing sample was made of PBMCs.

This CDR3 is CSVEGRGGIQNEKLFF. The DNA for the CDR3 is TGCAGCGTTGAGGGTAGGGGGGGCATACAAAATGAAAAACTGTTTTTT. The chain is built from TRBV29-1 and TRBJ1-4; maybe TRBD1 (6 bases). Germline V gives CDR1 SQVTM, CDR2 ANQGSEA. V lost 3 bases and J 5 bases, leaving 19 bases between the germline ends. CDR3 length: 16 amino acids. Together with reference TRBV29-1 and TRBJ1-4, the CDR3 gives the full variable domain: SAVISQKPSRDICQRGTSLTIQCQVDSQVTMMFWYRQQPGQSLTLIATANQGSEATYESGFVIDKFPISRPNLTFSTLTVSNMSPEDSSIYLCSVEGRGGIQNEKLFFGSGTQLSVL.